A single sample is the source of the 17 T cell receptor beta chains below, sequenced in a study of cytomegalovirus exposure and HLA in healthy donors. PCR used 60 Vbeta primers and 13 Jbeta primers. Method: immunoSEQ multiplex PCR; TCRdb's copy keeps in-frame clones and lacks some. The sample includes 190,000 or so clones, 75% to 90% of them seen just once. Input material: PBMCs. Source of these receptors: a boy between 10 and 17 years old in good health and CMV-seronegative.

J is TRBJ1-1 and V is TRBV5-4, with TRBD1 identical over 8 bases. Losses at the gene ends were 4 bases for V and 0 bases for J; bases not matched to a gene: 8. This CDR3 region has 16 residues. Germline CDR1 reads SGHNT; CDR2 reads YYREEE (reference sequence). CDR3 protein: CASSLGQGTMNTEAFF. DNA for the CDR3: TGTGCCAGCAGCCTCGGACAGGGAACTATGAACACTGAAGCTTTCTTT.

CDR3 loop: CASSPKRTNEKLFF. The CDR3 DNA reads TGTGCCAGCAGCCCAAAGAGGACTAATGAAAAACTGTTTTTT. J is TRBJ1-4 and V is TRBV7-6, with D uncertain. V lost 5 bases and J 2 bases, leaving 9 bases between the germline ends. Germline V gene data show CDR1 as SGHVS and CDR2 as FNYEAQ. The CDR3 consists of 14 residues.

CDR3 in amino acids: CSGVRGTDTQYF. CDR3 nucleotides: TGCAGCGGTGTCAGGGGCACAGATACGCAGTATTTT. The gene calls are TRBV29-1 and TRBJ2-3, with D possibly being TRBD1 (5 bases). The CDR3 is 12 amino acids. V lost 7 bases to trimming and J lost 1 base, with 9 bases between them. Germline CDR1 reads SQVTM; CDR2 reads ANQGSEA.

The chain employs TRBV12-5 and TRBJ1-3; D not resolved. Trimming removed 5 bases at V and 0 bases at J, with 11 bases between. This CDR3 is 15 amino acids long. Germline V gene data show CDR1 as LGHNT and CDR2 as FRNRAP. CDR3 residues: CASGHDTSSGNTIYF. As DNA, the CDR3 is TGTGCTAGTGGTCACGACACGAGCTCTGGAAACACCATATATTTT. Full variable domain (rest looked up from reference TRBV12-5 and TRBJ1-3): DARVTQTPRHKVTEMGQEVTMRCQPILGHNTVFWYRQTMMQGLELLAYFRNRAPLDDSGMPKDRFSAEMPDATLATLKIQPSEPRDSAVYFCASGHDTSSGNTIYFGEGSWLTVV.

As to this clone: Within the sample, other DNA sequences also encode this same CDR3. CDR3 region: CASSIGGGGEKLFF. DNA of the CDR3: TGTGCCAGTAGTATAGGAGGAGGGGGCGAAAAACTGTTTTTT. The V call is TRBV19, the J call TRBJ1-4, with 7 bases fitting TRBD1. This CDR3 has 14 residues. Germline CDR1 is LNHDA and CDR2 is SQIVND (reference sequence). With 1 base clipped from V and 8 bases from J, the junction kept 4 bases outside the gene matches.

The rearrangement links TRBV5-1 to TRBJ1-2, with D possibly TRBD1 on 5 matching bases. Per germline, CDR1 SGHRS and CDR2 YFSETQ. The CDR3 loop spans 13 amino acids. The V end was cut by 7 bases, the J end by 3 bases, with 13 bases between. The DNA for the CDR3 is TGCGCCAGCGCCCCGGAGGGGCACTATGGCTACACCTTC. The encoded protein is CASAPEGHYGYTF.

The rearrangement uses TRBV15 and TRBJ1-2; D not certain. CDR1 LNHNV and CDR2 YYDKDF come from the germline V gene (reference sequence). CDR3 length: 17 amino acids. Trimming left V 1 base short and J 4 bases short, with 19 bases between. The CDR3 nucleotides read TGTGCCACCAGCAGAGGTGGGTCAGGAGGAATTGTCTATGGCTACACCTTC. Protein: CATSRGGSGGIVYGYTF.

CDR3 loop: CASGLGGRGTEAFF. The CDR3 DNA is TGTGCTAGTGGTTTGGGCGGAAGGGGCACTGAAGCTTTCTTT. This rearrangement joins TRBV12-5 to TRBJ1-1; D is possibly TRBD1 (5 bases). This CDR3 region has 14 residues. Trimming took off 1 base at V and 4 bases at J, with 10 bases between the two ends. CDR1 LGHNT and CDR2 FRNRAP come from the germline V gene. Based on the CDR3 plus reference TRBV12-5 and TRBJ1-1, the full variable domain is DARVTQTPRHKVTEMGQEVTMRCQPILGHNTVFWYRQTMMQGLELLAYFRNRAPLDDSGMPKDRFSAEMPDATLATLKIQPSEPRDSAVYFCASGLGGRGTEAFFGQGTRLTVV.

The chain has TRBV9 and TRBJ2-1, with 9 bases matching TRBD2. The CDR3 length is 12 residues. Germline V CDR1 and CDR2: SGDLS, YYNGEE. With V trimmed by 3 bases and J by 9 bases, 1 base remained unmatched. The CDR3 reads CASSDSGSEQFF. For the CDR3, the DNA is TGTGCCAGCAGCGATAGCGGGAGTGAGCAGTTCTTC.

Only a few counts were recorded for this clone. This sequence joins TRBV19 and TRBJ1-2; D might be TRBD1 (6 bases). The CDR3 spans 13 residues. CDR1 and CDR2 from the germline V gene are LNHDA and SQIVND (reference sequence). V lost 4 bases and J lost 8, with 14 bases in between. CDR3 coding DNA: TGTGCCAGTAGTACCGGACAGACGGAAGGCTACACCTTC. Translating gives CASSTGQTEGYTF.

The rearrangement joins TRBV6-1 to TRBJ1-2; no reliable D call. CDR3 length equals 14 residues. Germline assignment: CDR1 MNHNS and CDR2 SASEGT. V was shortened by 1 base and J by 5 bases, with 11 bases between the two germline ends. CDR3 sequence reads: CASSEGAPQYGYTF. CDR3 coding DNA: TGTGCCAGCAGTGAAGGTGCCCCACAGTATGGCTACACCTTC.

V usage is TRBV6-1 and J usage is TRBJ1-5; possible D gene TRBD1, 5 bases. This CDR3 has 13 residues. V shed 0 bases and J shed 10 bases, with 10 bases lying between them. The germline CDR1 and CDR2 sequences are MNHNS and SASEGT. The CDR3 coding sequence is TGTGCCAGCAGTGAAGCAGGGGTGGGTCCCCAGCATTTT. It is translated as CASSEAGVGPQHF.

The chain couples TRBV29-1 to TRBJ1-1; the match to TRBD1 covers 7 bases. Unmatched junction bases numbered 3, after V lost 5 bases and J lost 0 bases. Per the germline V gene, CDR1 is SQVTM and CDR2 is ANQGSEA. CDR3 size: 13 residues. CDR3 loop: CSVWTGLNTEAFF. Here the CDR3 DNA reads TGCAGCGTTTGGACAGGACTGAACACTGAAGCTTTCTTT.

The genes are TRBV7-3 and TRBJ2-3, with 8 bases identical to TRBD1. V shed 1 base and J 6 bases; nucleotides not matched to a gene: 9. The CDR3 runs to 16 residues. In germline, CDR1 is SGHTA, CDR2 FQGTGA. The DNA of the CDR3 is TGTGCCAGCAGCTTAATCCCAGGGGGCATGTCGGATACGCAGTATTTT. It encodes CASSLIPGGMSDTQYF.

DNA of the CDR3: TGTGCCAGCAGCTTTAGAGCCGGGGAGCTGTTTTTT. Protein: CASSFRAGELFF. The chain carries TRBV11-1 and TRBJ2-2, with D uncertain. The CDR3 has 12 residues. The V end was cut by 3 bases, the J end by 6 bases, with 5 bases between. Per germline, CDR1 SGHAT and CDR2 FQDESV (reference sequence).

This rearrangement joins TRBV9 to TRBJ2-1; 13 bases map to TRBD2. Germline loops: CDR1 SGDLS, CDR2 YYNGEE. J gave up 6 bases and V 4 bases, and 10 bases lay outside the gene matches. There are 17 residues in the CDR3. This CDR3 is CASSSIGLAGAGNEQFF. CDR3 coding DNA: TGTGCCAGCAGCTCGATAGGACTAGCGGGAGCGGGCAATGAGCAGTTCTTC. Full variable domain (missing parts from reference TRBV9 and TRBJ2-1): DSGVTQTPKHLITATGQRVTLRCSPRSGDLSVYWYQQSLDQGLQFLIQYYNGEERAKGNILERFSAQQFPDLHSELNLSSLELGDSALYFCASSSIGLAGAGNEQFFGPGTRLTVL.

This clone showed up just once. The CDR3 nucleotides are TGTGCCAGCAGTTACTCGATGGCTAGCGCACACAATGAGCAGTTCTTC. This codes for CASSYSMASAHNEQFF. The chain is built from TRBV6-5 and TRBJ2-1; the D gene is possibly TRBD2 (6 bases). Trimming pared 0 bases from V and 5 bases from J, leaving 14 bases between. CDR3 length: 16 residues. The germline gives CDR1 MNHEY, CDR2 SVGAGI.